The 20 T cell receptor beta chains below all came from one sample that was sequenced in a study of blood T cell repertoires in COVID-19. The table came from immunoSEQ multiplex PCR; TCRdb's copy has only in-frame clones and leaves some out. This table has 200,000 to 250,000 clones, more than 75% appearing once. The specimen was peripheral blood. Source of these receptors: a woman between 70 and 85 years old with COVID-19, enrolled during active disease.

This clone has only a few counts. The chain couples TRBV6-2 or TRBV6-3 to TRBJ2-7; 13 positions agree with TRBD2. V shed 4 bases and J 2 bases; nucleotides not matched to a gene: 5. The CDR3 is 16 residues long. Looked up from germline, CDR1 is MNHEY and CDR2 is SVGEGT. CDR3: CASSSPLAGGPYEQYF. The DNA of the CDR3 is TGTGCCAGCAGTTCGCCACTAGCGGGAGGGCCCTACGAGCAGTACTTC.

This clone appeared once. The rearrangement joins TRBV7-3 to TRBJ2-6; TRBD2 matches at 7 bases. Looked up from germline, CDR1 is SGHTA and CDR2 is FQGTGA. The CDR3 loop spans 16 amino acids. V dropped 0 bases and J dropped 2; count of bases not matched to a gene: 1. Written as DNA, the CDR3 is TGTGCCAGCAGCTTAACGGCGGGAGCTGGGGCCAACGTCCTGACTTTC. Protein product: CASSLTAGAGANVLTF.

The chain recombines TRBV7-2 with TRBJ1-2, with no clear D. With 3 bases removed from V and 2 bases from J, the gap between germline ends came to 10 bases. The CDR3 runs to 14 residues. Looked up from germline, CDR1 is SGHTA and CDR2 is FQGNSA. CDR3 nucleotides: TGTGCCAGCAGCTTCATCGGCGGCAACTATGGCTACACCTTC. Translation: CASSFIGGNYGYTF.

This clone was seen more than once but under ten times. The CDR3, as DNA: TGTGCCAGCAGTTTAAGGACTAGCGGTTACGAGCAGTACTTC. Its translation is CASSLRTSGYEQYF. V usage is TRBV27 and J usage is TRBJ2-7; 10 bases are a match to TRBD2. CDR3 length equals 14 residues. The germline CDR1 and CDR2 sequences are MNHEY and SMNVEV (reference sequence). V was pared by 2 bases and J by 4 bases, with 2 bases of the junction left unmatched.

DNA of the CDR3: TGTGCCAGCAGTAGGACAGACGGCGAGCAGTACTTC. Protein sequence: CASSRTDGEQYF. The chain links TRBV7-9 to TRBJ2-7; TRBD1 might be the D (6 bases). In germline, CDR1 is SEHNR, CDR2 FQNEAQ (reference sequence). This CDR3 is built from 12 residues. V shed 6 bases and J shed 6 bases, with 12 bases lying between them.

The chain combines TRBV7-9 with TRBJ1-5; tentatively, D is TRBD1 (5 bases). The CDR3 spans 13 residues. Between the trimmed V and J ends, which lost 3 bases and 5 bases, there was a span of 8 bases. Germline lookup yields CDR1 SEHNR and CDR2 FQNEAQ (reference sequence). The CDR3 region has the DNA TGTGCCAGCAGCTTCACAGGAGATCAGCCCCAGCATTTT. Amino acid sequence: CASSFTGDQPQHF. Using reference TRBV7-9 and TRBJ1-5 for the parts outside the CDR3, the full variable domain is DTGVSQNPRHKITKRGQNVTFRCDPISEHNRLYWYRQTLGQGPEFLTYFQNEAQLEKSRLLSDRFSAERPKGSFSTLEIQRTEQGDSAMYLCASSFTGDQPQHFGDGTRLSIL.

This clone was observed a handful of times. The J gene is TRBJ1-1, the V gene TRBV30, with D maybe TRBD1 (6 bases). The CDR3 consists of 14 residues. CDR1 is GTSNPN and CDR2 is SVGIG in the germline V gene (reference sequence). Trimming took off 3 bases at V and 2 bases at J, with 13 bases between the two ends. For the CDR3, the DNA is TGTGCCTGGAGGGCTAGACAGGACAACACTGAAGCTTTCTTT. Its translation is CAWRARQDNTEAFF.

This CDR3 is CASRGAGGRGDEQFF. CDR3 DNA sequence: TGTGCCAGCAGGGGAGCGGGAGGCCGAGGGGATGAGCAGTTCTTC. The chain combines TRBV2 with TRBJ2-1; TRBD2 agrees at 9 bases. The CDR3 has 15 residues. The V segment lost 6 bases and the J segment 8 bases; nucleotides outside the gene matches: 11. Germline V gene sequence: CDR1 SNHLY, CDR2 FYNNEI.

This clone was observed a few times. V usage is TRBV3-1 (or the pseudogene TRBV3-2) and J usage is TRBJ2-5; TRBD2 matches 7 bases. CDR3 length: 15 residues. V lost 1 base to trimming and J lost 4 bases; unmatched junction nucleotides: 6. Per germline, CDR1 LGHDT and CDR2 YNNKEL (reference sequence). Written as DNA, the CDR3 is TGTGCCAGCAGCCAAGCGGCGGGAGTGAGAGAGACCCAGTACTTC. As protein: CASSQAAGVRETQYF.

The table lists this clone with a count of one. The DNA is omitted, as the CDR3 cannot be located on it reliably, and the CDR3 follows TCRdb's listing. The rearrangement joins TRBV28 to TRBJ2-5; no check of the table's D call, TRBD1, against the DNA was made. Germline CDR1 reads MDHEN; CDR2 reads SYDVKM. Counting both end residues, the CDR3 totals 18 amino acids. The CDR3: CASSLFFGPGGAGETQYF.

The chain employs TRBV2 and TRBJ2-5, with 9 bases identical to TRBD1. The CDR3 is made up of 15 amino acids. Germline V gene lookup returns CDR1 SNHLY and CDR2 FYNNEI. V lost 4 bases and J lost 2; bases outside the gene matches: 5. As DNA, the CDR3 is TGTGCCAGCAGTGGTTTCGGACAGGGGCAAGAGACCCAGTACTTC. This gives the protein CASSGFGQGQETQYF. The full variable domain, with the rest looked up from reference TRBV2 and TRBJ2-5, is EPEVTQTPSHQVTQMGQEVILRCVPISNHLYFYWYRQILGQKVEFLVSFYNNEISEKSEIFDDQFSVERPDGSNFTLKIRSTKLEDSAMYFCASSGFGQGQETQYFGPGTRLLVL.

The chain combines TRBV2 with TRBJ2-7; 11 nucleotides agree with TRBD1. J lost 7 bases, V lost 6 bases, and 5 bases had no gene match. Germline V gene lookup returns CDR1 SNHLY and CDR2 FYNNEI. The length of the CDR3 is 13 residues. CDR3: CASSGTGGGEQYF. CDR3 DNA sequence: TGTGCCAGCAGCGGGACAGGGGGAGGTGAGCAGTACTTC.

The chain recombines TRBV5-5 with TRBJ1-2; D gene unclear. The CDR3 length is 15 residues. Per germline, CDR1 SGHKS and CDR2 YYEKEE (reference sequence). V lost 0 bases and J 0 bases, leaving 9 bases between the germline ends. CDR3 sequence: CASSLALGANYGYTF. As DNA, the CDR3 is TGTGCCAGCAGCTTGGCCCTGGGAGCTAACTATGGCTACACCTTC. The full variable domain, rest sourced from reference TRBV5-5 and TRBJ1-2, is DAGVTQSPTHLIKTRGQQVTLRCSPISGHKSVSWYQQVLGQGPQFIFQYYEKEERGRGNFPDRFSARQFPNYSSELNVNALLLGDSALYLCASSLALGANYGYTFGSGTRLTVV.

The gene calls are TRBV7-2 and TRBJ1-1; D is unresolved. Deletions cut 5 bases from V and 1 base from J, with 11 bases between. Germline V CDR1 and CDR2: SGHTA, FQGNSA. CDR3 length equals 14 residues. The DNA of the CDR3 is TGTGCCAGCAGCCCGCGACCGGGGAACACTGAAGCTTTCTTT. Protein sequence: CASSPRPGNTEAFF. Variable domain in full (rest from reference TRBV7-2 and TRBJ1-1): GAGVSQSPSNKVTEKGKDVELRCDPISGHTALYWYRQSLGQGLEFLIYFQGNSAPDKSGLPSDRFSAERTGGSVSTLTIQRTQQEDSAVYLCASSPRPGNTEAFFGQGTRLTVV.

The chain couples TRBV15 to TRBJ2-7; 8 bases agree with TRBD1. Germline V gene data show CDR1 as LNHNV and CDR2 as YYDKDF (reference sequence). The CDR3 runs 16 residues. The junction had 6 bases not matched to a gene; V was cut back by 0 bases and J by 2 bases. The DNA of the CDR3 is TGTGCCACCAGCAGAGATCGGGCAGGGGGCACCTACGAGCAGTACTTC. It encodes CATSRDRAGGTYEQYF.

Points on this clone: Likely a read error: the CDR3 ends without its conserved phenylalanine or tryptophan. No DNA is shown, since the ends of the CDR3 on it are uncertain; the CDR3 is the one TCRdb lists. The CDR3: CASSYSLVPSRV. The chain carries TRBV6-5 and TRBJ1-6; no DNA check was done on the table's D call, TRBD1. The CDR3 sequence runs 12 residues, both termini included. Germline V lookup: CDR1 MNHEY, CDR2 SVGAGI.

The chain recombines TRBV5-1 with TRBJ2-3, with 7 bases that match TRBD1. Trimming at V came to 4 bases and at J to 2 bases, leaving 7 bases not matched to a gene. Germline CDR1 is SGHRS and CDR2 is YFSETQ. This CDR3 comprises 15 residues. The CDR3 is CASSRGTENTDTQYF. CDR3 DNA sequence: TGCGCCAGCAGCCGAGGGACAGAGAACACAGATACGCAGTATTTT.

This clone was observed many times. The J gene is TRBJ1-2, the V gene TRBV14, with a weak D call TRBD1 (5 bases). The CDR3 contains 13 residues. Germline loops: CDR1 SGHDN, CDR2 FVKESK. V lost 5 bases and J lost 7, with 14 bases in between. The DNA for the CDR3 is TGTGCCAGCAGCGAACAGGCTTTCGCTGGCTACACCTTC. It is translated as CASSEQAFAGYTF.

In its sample, this clone was seen many times. V and J are TRBV19 and TRBJ1-4; D perhaps matches TRBD1 (5 bases). Trimming removed 2 bases at V and 6 bases at J, with 13 bases between. There are 15 residues in the CDR3. Germline V gene lookup returns CDR1 LNHDA and CDR2 SQIVND (reference sequence). CDR3 nucleotide sequence: TGTGCCAGTAGTATAAGGGGTCTTGTCGATGAAAAACTGTTTTTT. Translated: CASSIRGLVDEKLFF.

This clone was counted a few times. The gene calls are TRBV2 and TRBJ1-6; D gene unclear. In germline, CDR1 is SNHLY, CDR2 FYNNEI. The CDR3 contains 16 residues. V lost 2 bases to trimming and J lost 7 bases, with 15 bases between them. The CDR3 here is CASSEWSGALNSPLHF. In DNA, the CDR3 is TGTGCCAGCAGTGAATGGTCAGGCGCCCTAAATTCACCCCTCCACTTT.